This T cell receptor (beta chain) was captured by sequencing in a study of blood T cell repertoires in COVID-19. Clones were read by immunoSEQ multiplex PCR, and TCRdb kept only the in-frame ones, dropping some. The data hold around 140,000 clones, with approximately 80% observed a single time. In this sample, this clone turned up a few times. Sequenced sample: peripheral blood. The origin of this receptor is a man aged 70 or older who had recovered from COVID-19.

The CDR3 region is CASSPTTGNYGYTF. The DNA for the CDR3 is TGCGCCAGCAGCCCTACAACAGGAAACTATGGCTACACCTTC. The chain is built from TRBV5-1 and TRBJ1-2, with a possible D match to TRBD1 (5 bases). Germline V CDR1 and CDR2: SGHRS, YFSETQ. Trimming took off 4 bases at V and 2 bases at J, with 12 bases between the two ends. CDR3 length equals 14 residues.